The 25 T cell receptor beta chains below come from one sample, sequenced in a study of radiotherapy plus CTLA-4 blockade in lung cancer. TCRdb keeps only in-frame clones here, not all; method: immunoSEQ multiplex PCR. The sample shows about 16,000 clones, about 70% of them seen only once. The material was peripheral blood, obtained from a patient treated with radiotherapy plus ipilimumab. The receptors were gathered from a human donor with non-small cell lung cancer whose response to radiotherapy plus ipilimumab could not be evaluated.

The gene calls are TRBV29-1 and TRBJ1-1; 9 bases match TRBD1. Germline CDR1 reads SQVTM; CDR2 reads ANQGSEA. Losses at the gene ends were 1 base for V and 8 bases for J; bases not matched to a gene: 5. The CDR3 is made up of 13 amino acids. In DNA, the CDR3 is TGCAGCGTTGAAGCCGGGACAGGGACCGAAGCTTTCTTT. Residues: CSVEAGTGTEAFF.

The genes are TRBV29-1 and TRBJ1-1; D remains ambiguous. V dropped 6 bases and J dropped 6 bases, with 17 bases sitting between them. The V gene's germline CDR1 is SQVTM and CDR2 ANQGSEA. The CDR3 consists of 13 residues. CDR3 amino acids: CSVLDNLIAEAFF. In DNA form, the CDR3 reads TGCAGCGTACTAGACAACCTGATCGCTGAAGCTTTCTTT.

The chain uses TRBV29-1 and TRBJ2-3, with 9 bases identical to TRBD1. Per germline, CDR1 SQVTM and CDR2 ANQGSEA. The CDR3 covers 15 residues. V shed 6 bases, J shed 0 bases, and the junction held 7 bases outside the gene matches. CDR3 sequence reads: CSVLGQGLSTDTQYF. The CDR3 nucleotides read TGCAGCGTCTTGGGACAGGGCCTCAGCACAGATACGCAGTATTTT.

This clone came up once. The gene calls are TRBV9 and TRBJ1-2; D is ambiguous. Germline CDR1 is SGDLS and CDR2 is YYNGEE. Trimming cost V 5 bases and J 2 bases, with 19 bases left between them. This CDR3 comprises 16 residues. CDR3 DNA sequence: TGTGCCAGCAGTGAGAACCCGGGATTCTCAAACTATGGCTACACCTTC. Translation: CASSENPGFSNYGYTF. The complete variable domain, with remaining parts taken from reference TRBV9 and TRBJ1-2, reads DSGVTQTPKHLITATGQRVTLRCSPRSGDLSVYWYQQSLDQGLQFLIQYYNGEERAKGNILERFSAQQFPDLHSELNLSSLELGDSALYFCASSENPGFSNYGYTFGSGTRLTVV.

This chain uses TRBV12-5 with TRBJ1-5; no clear D gene. From germline, CDR1 is LGHNT and CDR2 FRNRAP. The CDR3 extends over 14 amino acids. V was cut by 5 bases and J by 1 base, with 9 bases left in between. The CDR3 nucleotides read TGTGCTAGTGGTCCCCCGAGGAGCAATCAGCCCCAGCATTTT. It specifies CASGPPRSNQPQHF.

The chain uses TRBV5-1 and TRBJ1-4, with 11 bases that match TRBD1. V shed 4 bases, J shed 7 bases, and the junction held 6 bases outside the gene matches. Germline assignment: CDR1 SGHRS and CDR2 YFSETQ. This CDR3 is built from 15 residues. The CDR3 bases are TGCGCCAGCAGCCCGTGGACAGGGGGCAGTGAAAAACTGTTTTTT. Translating it yields CASSPWTGGSEKLFF. Using reference TRBV5-1 and TRBJ1-4 for the parts outside the CDR3, the full variable domain is KAGVTQTPRYLIKTRGQQVTLSCSPISGHRSVSWYQQTPGQGLQFLFEYFSETQRNKGNFPGRFSGRQFSNSRSEMNVSTLELGDSALYLCASSPWTGGSEKLFFGSGTQLSVL.

The chain recombines TRBV5-1 with TRBJ2-7; 11 bases fit TRBD1. Germline lookup yields CDR1 SGHRS and CDR2 YFSETQ. The CDR3 has 15 amino acids. Germline trimming cut 0 bases from V and 6 bases from J; bases unmatched to any gene: 5. CDR3 residues: CASSLAGDRGAEQYV. CDR3 coding DNA: TGCGCCAGCAGCTTGGCGGGGGACAGGGGGGCCGAGCAGTACGTC.

The chain links TRBV28 to TRBJ2-1; TRBD2 matches 8 bases. The V gene's germline CDR1 is MDHEN and CDR2 SYDVKM. V lost 8 bases and J lost 6; bases outside the gene matches: 6. This CDR3 has 13 residues. CDR3 coding DNA: TGTGCCAGCGGACCGGGGGGGCGCAATGAGCAGTTCTTC. Its translation: CASGPGGRNEQFF.

The V call is TRBV10-1, the J call TRBJ1-1; 9 bases are a match to TRBD1. Trimming removed 6 bases from V and 6 bases from J; junction bases left unmatched: 2. This CDR3 has 12 residues. From germline, CDR1 is WNHNN and CDR2 SYGVQD (reference sequence). The CDR3 loop is CASRGTGSEAFF. As DNA, the CDR3 is TGCGCCAGCAGGGGGACAGGGTCTGAAGCTTTCTTT.

The rearrangement links TRBV18 to TRBJ2-5, with 7 bases fitting TRBD2. The germline gives CDR1 KGHSH, CDR2 LQKENI. The trim removed 3 bases at V and 2 bases at J, leaving 0 bases unmatched. This CDR3 is built from 13 residues. The CDR3 DNA sequence: TGTGCCAGCTCACCGGGACTACAAGAGACCCAGTACTTC. Its protein product is CASSPGLQETQYF. The variable domain in full, completed from reference TRBV18 and TRBJ2-5, reads NAGVMQNPRHLVRRRGQEARLRCSPMKGHSHVYWYRQLPEEGLKFMVYLQKENIIDESGMPKERFSAEFPKEGPSILRIQQVVRGDSAAYFCASSPGLQETQYFGPGTRLLVL.

The chain combines TRBV7-9 with TRBJ2-7; TRBD2 might be the D (6 bases). V was pared by 2 bases and J by 2 bases, with 10 bases between. Germline lookup yields CDR1 SEHNR and CDR2 FQNEAQ (reference sequence). The CDR3 has 14 amino acids. Here the CDR3 reads CASSLWEDPYEQYV. For the CDR3, the DNA is TGTGCCAGCAGCTTATGGGAGGATCCCTACGAGCAGTACGTC.

This chain uses TRBV18 with TRBJ2-3; weak D call: TRBD2 (6 bases). Germline V gene sequence: CDR1 KGHSH, CDR2 LQKENI. V was cut by 3 bases and J by 2 bases, with 12 bases left in between. The CDR3 contains 15 residues. The CDR3 here is CASSPLAETTDTQYF. The CDR3 DNA follows: TGTGCCAGCTCACCCTTAGCGGAGACCACAGATACGCAGTATTTT.

The chain has TRBV7-2 and TRBJ1-1; no clear D gene. The CDR3 spans 15 residues. Germline assignment: CDR1 SGHTA and CDR2 FQGNSA. V lost 5 bases, J lost 4 bases, and 17 bases lay in between. The CDR3: CASSLFSSKSTEAFF. The CDR3 bases are TGTGCCAGCAGCCTTTTTAGTTCGAAAAGCACTGAAGCTTTCTTT.

This clone was observed a handful of times. The V and J genes are TRBV9 and TRBJ1-6, with D perhaps TRBD1 (6 bases). Germline V CDR1 and CDR2: SGDLS, YYNGEE. Trimming left V 0 bases short and J 10 bases short, with 14 bases between. This CDR3 has 15 amino acids. This chain's CDR3 is CASSVDGQGRSPLHF. The DNA for the CDR3 is TGTGCCAGCAGCGTAGACGGTCAGGGGAGATCACCCCTCCACTTT.

The rearrangement uses TRBV6-5 and TRBJ1-5, with D perhaps matching TRBD1 (5 bases). Germline values: CDR1 MNHEY, CDR2 SVGAGI. There are 14 residues in the CDR3. V was clipped by 6 bases and J by 1 base, with 10 bases between them. DNA for the CDR3: TGTGCCAGCAGCCCGACAGTAAGCAATCAGCCCCAGCATTTT. Protein: CASSPTVSNQPQHF.

The V call is TRBV9, the J call TRBJ2-2, with D perhaps matching TRBD1 (6 bases). Trimming shortened V by 3 bases and J by 0 bases, and 12 bases separated the two germline ends. The CDR3 loop spans 16 amino acids. In germline, CDR1 is SGDLS, CDR2 YYNGEE. As DNA, the CDR3 is TGTGCCAGCAGCGCCCGGGACACCCCGAACACCGGGGAGCTGTTTTTT. As protein: CASSARDTPNTGELFF.

The chain couples TRBV2 to TRBJ2-2, with D possibly matching TRBD1 (6 bases). The CDR3 has 17 residues. Germline lookup yields CDR1 SNHLY and CDR2 FYNNEI. Trimming took off 5 bases at V and 3 bases at J, with 19 bases between the two ends. The CDR3 DNA sequence: TGTGCCAGCAGTTCGGTTGACAGGTTAGGAGACACCGGGGAGCTGTTTTTT. Residues: CASSSVDRLGDTGELFF.

As for this clone: A junction end diverges from the germline sequence, so it may reflect a read error. This sequence joins TRBV7-7 and TRBJ2-1, with TRBD1 identical over 7 bases. CDR1 SSHAT and CDR2 FNYEAQ come from the germline V gene (reference sequence). CDR3 length: 15 residues. The CDR3 coding sequence is TGTGCTAGCAGCTTAAAGACAGGGTTGGACAATGAGCAGTTCTTC. Amino acid sequence: CASSLKTGLDNEQFF.

CDR3 protein: CASSNTGAGGYTF. The CDR3 DNA reads as TGTGCCAGCAGCAATACAGGGGCAGGAGGCTACACCTTC. The chain carries TRBV5-5 and TRBJ1-2, with TRBD1 matching 7 bases. CDR1 and CDR2 (germline): SGHKS, YYEKEE (reference sequence). V lost 4 bases and J lost 8; bases outside the gene matches: 8. This CDR3 has 13 residues.

This clone rates as medium-sized. CDR3 protein: CAISESRVSGTGATGELFF. CDR3 DNA sequence: TGTGCCATCAGTGAGTCGAGGGTATCCGGGACAGGGGCTACCGGGGAGCTGTTTTTT. The J gene is TRBJ2-2, the V gene TRBV10-3; TRBD1 aligns across 10 bases. V lost 0 bases and J lost 5; bases outside the gene matches: 12. There are 19 residues in the CDR3. Per germline, CDR1 ENHRY and CDR2 SYGVKD.

The chain carries TRBV6-5 and TRBJ1-6; 7 bases fit TRBD1. Looked up from germline, CDR1 is MNHEY and CDR2 is SVGAGI. The CDR3 length is 13 residues. V shed 7 bases and J 10 bases; nucleotides not matched to a gene: 7. The CDR3 sequence is CASKRGQESPLHF. The CDR3 DNA is TGTGCCAGCAAAAGGGGGCAGGAATCACCCCTCCACTTT.

In this sample, this clone turned up once. The rearrangement uses TRBV6-5 and TRBJ1-1; D not resolved. The ends were cut back, 2 bases at V and 5 bases at J, with 18 bases in the middle. Germline values: CDR1 MNHEY, CDR2 SVGAGI. The CDR3 is 16 residues long. The CDR3 bases are TGTGCCAGCAGTTACAGACCTTCGGGGAGAAGGACTGAAGCTTTCTTT. Translating it yields CASSYRPSGRRTEAFF.

The CDR3 loop reads CASSRTGRGGYTF. DNA of the CDR3: TGTGCCAGCAGTCGGACTGGAAGGGGGGGCTACACCTTC. The J gene is TRBJ1-2, the V gene TRBV6-5; D perhaps matches TRBD1 (6 bases). The CDR3 is made up of 13 amino acids. Germline V gene sequence: CDR1 MNHEY, CDR2 SVGAGI. The ends were cut back, 5 bases at V and 8 bases at J, with 15 bases in the middle.

The rearrangement joins TRBV4-3 to TRBJ2-3, with 15 bases aligning to TRBD2. CDR3 length: 20 amino acids. CDR1 is LGHNA and CDR2 is YSLEER in the germline V gene. Trimming took 2 bases from V and 2 from J; bases not matched to a gene: 11. The CDR3 spells CASSQSIIGLAGGFTDTQYF. The CDR3 bases are TGCGCCAGCAGCCAATCCATAATAGGACTAGCGGGGGGGTTCACAGATACGCAGTATTTT.

The chain carries TRBV6-6 and TRBJ2-3; 11 bases line up with TRBD2. CDR1 and CDR2 (germline): MNHNY, SVGAGI (reference sequence). The CDR3 spans 16 residues. V was clipped by 6 bases and J by 4 bases; unmatched bases: 9. CDR3 DNA sequence: TGTGCCAGCAGGGCACTAGCGGGGGATTCTGCAGATACGCAGTATTTT. It translates to CASRALAGDSADTQYF.